Below, 15 T cell receptor beta chains from the same sample are listed, as sequenced in a study of cytomegalovirus exposure and HLA in healthy donors. PCR employed 60 Vbeta and 13 Jbeta primers. The data were produced by immunoSEQ multiplex PCR, yet TCRdb's version contains in-frame clones alone and is incomplete. The data hold some 110,000 clones, with roughly a tenth observed a single time. Material: PBMCs. These receptors all come from a man between 35 and 55 years old in good health and CMV-seropositive.

V gene TRBV15 combines with J gene TRBJ1-2; tentatively, D is TRBD1 (6 bases). V lost 5 bases to trimming and J lost 2 bases, with 18 bases between them. Germline assignment: CDR1 LNHNV and CDR2 YYDKDF (reference sequence). The CDR3 length is 16 residues. The CDR3 loop reads CATSPGQPDPNYGYTF. The DNA of the CDR3 is TGTGCCACCAGCCCTGGACAGCCGGACCCAAACTATGGCTACACCTTC.

This chain joins TRBV7-2 and TRBJ1-2; TRBD1 matches 9 bases. Per the germline V gene, CDR1 is SGHTA and CDR2 is FQGNSA. The ends lost 2 bases at V and 5 bases at J; junction bases unmatched: 12. The CDR3 covers 17 residues. CDR3 sequence: CASSLTDRGFRIYGYTF. Written as DNA, the CDR3 is TGTGCCAGCAGCTTAACGGACAGGGGATTTCGTATTTATGGCTACACCTTC.

V gene TRBV7-9 combines with J gene TRBJ2-4, with D perhaps TRBD1 (5 bases). The CDR3 is 10 amino acids. The germline CDR1 and CDR2 sequences are SEHNR and FQNEAQ (reference sequence). The germline V and J ends were trimmed by 1 base and 16 bases, with 8 bases remaining between them. The CDR3 nucleotides are TGTGCCAGCAGCTTAGACAGGTTATACTTC. It specifies CASSLDRLYF. Combining the CDR3 with reference TRBV7-9 and TRBJ2-4 gives the whole variable domain DTGVSQNPRHKITKRGQNVTFRCDPISEHNRLYWYRQTLGQGPEFLTYFQNEAQLEKSRLLSDRFSAERPKGSFSTLEIQRTEQGDSAMYLCASSLDRLYFGAGTRLSVL.

This clone was recorded a few times. The CDR3 sequence: CASSWTGQDNTEAFF. In DNA, the CDR3 is TGCGCCAGCAGCTGGACCGGACAAGACAACACTGAAGCTTTCTTT. The V gene is TRBV5-1, the J gene TRBJ1-1; D might be TRBD1 (5 bases). Looked up from germline, CDR1 is SGHRS and CDR2 is YFSETQ. The ends were cut back, 3 bases at V and 2 bases at J, with 14 bases in the middle. This CDR3 is 15 amino acids long.

This clone was observed a handful of times. The V call is TRBV7-8, the J call TRBJ2-1, with 10 nucleotides matching TRBD2. This CDR3 is built from 14 residues. Germline lookup yields CDR1 SGHVS and CDR2 FQNEAQ. The J segment lost 6 bases and the V segment lost 5 bases, leaving 4 bases of the junction unmatched. The CDR3 DNA sequence: TGTGCCAGCAGCCTGGGACTAGCGACCAATGAGCAGTTCTTC. This codes for CASSLGLATNEQFF.

This clone was detected only a few times. CDR3: CASSLARTGNTGELFF. The CDR3 DNA reads TGTGCCAGCAGCTTAGCCAGGACAGGGAACACCGGGGAGCTGTTTTTT. This rearrangement joins TRBV7-8 to TRBJ2-2; the match to TRBD1 covers 7 bases. The germline V gene encodes CDR1 SGHVS and CDR2 FQNEAQ. The CDR3 is 16 residues long. The junction had 2 bases not matched to a gene; V was cut back by 0 bases and J by 1 base.

The chain employs TRBV2 and TRBJ2-5, with unresolved D. The V end lost 7 bases, the J end lost 5 bases, and 11 bases lay between the germline ends. CDR1 is SNHLY and CDR2 is FYNNEI in the germline V gene. This CDR3 contains 12 residues. The CDR3 DNA is TGTGCCAGCATGCAGCGTAGGGAGACCCAGTACTTC. It encodes CASMQRRETQYF.

This clone turned up a few times. V and J are TRBV19 and TRBJ1-5; the D gene is possibly TRBD1 (5 bases). CDR1 is LNHDA and CDR2 is SQIVND in the germline V gene (reference sequence). The CDR3 is 14 residues long. V was trimmed by 7 bases and J by 7 bases, leaving 17 bases between them. DNA of the CDR3: TGTGCCAGTACCCCGACAGAGGTCCGGCAGCCCCAGCATTTT. Residues: CASTPTEVRQPQHF. Drawing the rest from reference TRBV19 and TRBJ1-5, the complete variable domain is DGGITQSPKYLFRKEGQNVTLSCEQNLNHDAMYWYRQDPGQGLRLIYYSQIVNDFQKGDIAEGYSVSREKKESFPLTVTSAQKNPTAFYLCASTPTEVRQPQHFGDGTRLSIL.

V is TRBV7-9 and J is TRBJ1-1, with D possibly matching TRBD1 (5 bases). The CDR3 extends over 12 amino acids. Trimming took off 5 bases at V and 8 bases at J, with 12 bases between the two ends. CDR1 SEHNR and CDR2 FQNEAQ come from the germline V gene (reference sequence). The CDR3 bases are TGTGCCAGCAGCCTGGACACGACCGAAGCTTTCTTT. Its translation: CASSLDTTEAFF.

This clone was seen more than once but under ten times. The chain has TRBV29-1 and TRBJ2-7; tentatively, D is TRBD1 (5 bases). Germline V gene lookup returns CDR1 SQVTM and CDR2 ANQGSEA. Trimming pared 7 bases from V and 2 bases from J, leaving 12 bases between. The CDR3 runs to 12 residues. The CDR3 DNA reads as TGCAGCGCAAGACAGAGCCCCTACGAGCAGTACTTC. Amino acid sequence: CSARQSPYEQYF.

The table lists this clone with a few counts. The chain links TRBV11-2 to TRBJ2-7; 8 bases line up with TRBD1. The ends lost 6 bases at V and 2 bases at J; junction bases unmatched: 9. The CDR3 runs to 15 residues. Germline V gene lookup returns CDR1 SGHAT and CDR2 FQNNGV. CDR3 bases: TGTGCCAGCAGTTCTCACCGGACAGGGCCCTACGAGCAGTACTTC. Amino acid sequence: CASSSHRTGPYEQYF.

The V and J genes are TRBV7-8 and TRBJ2-7; the match to TRBD2 covers 9 bases. Germline values: CDR1 SGHVS, CDR2 FQNEAQ. Unmatched junction bases numbered 4, after V lost 5 bases and J lost 2 bases. The length of the CDR3 is 14 residues. The DNA of the CDR3 is TGTGCCAGCAGCCCAGCGGGAGGTCCCTACGAGCAGTACTTC. This codes for CASSPAGGPYEQYF.

The chain has TRBV4-1 and TRBJ1-1, with 8 positions matching TRBD1. Trimming removed 2 bases from V and 0 bases from J; junction bases left unmatched: 8. The CDR3 sequence is 17 residues long. The germline V gene encodes CDR1 MGHRA and CDR2 YSYEKL. The DNA of the CDR3 is TGCGCCAGCAGCCAATATGGACAGGGACCTATGAACACTGAAGCTTTCTTT. The encoded protein is CASSQYGQGPMNTEAFF.

The chain recombines TRBV10-3 with TRBJ2-5; TRBD2 agrees at 8 bases. Germline-derived CDR1 and CDR2 are ENHRY and SYGVKD. The CDR3 spans 16 residues. Trimming at V came to 6 bases and at J to 0 bases, leaving 9 bases not matched to a gene. The CDR3 is CAIRSSLLADQETQYF. In nucleotides, the CDR3 is TGTGCCATCAGATCGAGCCTACTAGCGGACCAAGAGACCCAGTACTTC.

The V gene is TRBV20-1, the J gene TRBJ2-3; 8 bases fit TRBD2. Germline V gene lookup returns CDR1 DFQATT and CDR2 SNEGSKA (reference sequence). The CDR3 totals 11 residues. The junction had 4 bases not matched to a gene; V was cut back by 3 bases and J by 11 bases. Here the CDR3 DNA reads TGCAGTGCTAGGGGCGGGAGGAGGCAGTATTTT. Translation gives CSARGGRRQYF.